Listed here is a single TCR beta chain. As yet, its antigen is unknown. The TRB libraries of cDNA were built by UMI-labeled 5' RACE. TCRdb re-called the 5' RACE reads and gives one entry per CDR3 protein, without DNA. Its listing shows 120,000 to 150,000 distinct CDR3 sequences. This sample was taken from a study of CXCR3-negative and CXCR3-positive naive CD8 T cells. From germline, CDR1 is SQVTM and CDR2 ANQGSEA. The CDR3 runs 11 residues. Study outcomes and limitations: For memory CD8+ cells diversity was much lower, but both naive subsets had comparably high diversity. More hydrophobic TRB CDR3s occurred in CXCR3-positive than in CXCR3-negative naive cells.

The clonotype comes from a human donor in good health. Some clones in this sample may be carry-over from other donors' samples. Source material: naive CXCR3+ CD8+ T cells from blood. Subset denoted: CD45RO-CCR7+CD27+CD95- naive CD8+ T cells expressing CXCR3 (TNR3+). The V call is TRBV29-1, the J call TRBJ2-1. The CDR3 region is CSVGSYNEQFF.